This note documents a single T cell receptor (beta chain) sequence. Clones were sequenced by immunoSEQ multiplex PCR, and TCRdb holds only the in-frame ones, with some missing. The table records tens of thousands of clones, approximately 80% of them present only once. The source of the sample is a study of blood T cell repertoires in COVID-19. Whole-study context: Italy, Spain and the United States were the sources of the convalescent and acute COVID-19 samples.

Germline V lookup: CDR1 SEHNR, CDR2 FQNEAQ (reference sequence). V lost 3 bases and J 4 bases, leaving 12 bases between the germline ends. The CDR3 spans 14 residues. J is TRBJ1-2 and V is TRBV7-9; no clear D. The sample taken for sequencing was peripheral blood. This sequence was found in a man between 65 and 85 years old with active or convalescent COVID-19. CDR3: CASSLAGIGYGYTF. The CDR3 region has the DNA TGTGCCAGCAGCTTGGCGGGAATAGGCTATGGCTACACCTTC.